This is a list of T cell receptor beta chains from one sample in a study of T cell repertoires in cytomegalovirus infection. TCRdb processed the reads anew with MiXCR; each CDR3 protein has one entry. This table has 350,000 to 450,000 distinct CDR3 sequences, approximately 18% appearing once. Input material: PBMCs. The receptors here all came from a human donor in good health (CMV status not recorded). Some clones in this sample may be carry-over from other donors' samples. The CDR3 runs from the conserved cysteine through the conserved F or W. A D gene is named only where the DNA matches it firmly. The size of a clone is reported for some rows only, either as once, few or many, or as a class for expanded clones.

clone_size	v_call	j_call	d_call	cdr3_aa	cdr3_nt
.	TRBV5-8	TRBJ2-3	.	CASSHPPSTDTQYF	TGTGCCAGCAGCCACCCACCTAGCACAGATACGCAGTATTTT
many	TRBV5-6	TRBJ2-3	TRBD1	CASSSGTVFASTDTQYF	TGTGCCAGCAGCTCCGGGACAGTCTTCGCTAGCACAGATACGCAGTATTTT
few	TRBV5-4	TRBJ2-7	.	CASSLFVNGYEQYF	TGTGCCAGCAGCTTGTTTGTGAATGGCTACGAGCAGTACTTC
few	TRBV12-3/TRBV12-4	TRBJ2-7	.	CASSLEGGMAYEQYF	TGTGCCAGCAGTTTAGAGGGCGGGATGGCCTACGAGCAGTACTTC
few	TRBV7-6	TRBJ1-4	TRBD1	CASSSLGQGGEKLFF	TGTGCCAGCAGCTCCCTGGGACAGGGAGGTGAAAAACTGTTTTTT
few	TRBV7-9	TRBJ2-7	.	CASSLSASSYEQYF	TGTGCCAGCAGCTTAAGCGCTTCTTCCTACGAGCAGTACTTC
.	TRBV6-2/TRBV6-3	TRBJ2-1	TRBD1	CASRRQGANYNEQFF	TGTGCCAGCAGAAGACAGGGGGCAAACTACAATGAGCAGTTCTTC
.	TRBV20-1	TRBJ2-3	TRBD2	CSARDQVRLAGGGSDTQYF	TGCAGTGCTAGAGATCAGGTCCGACTAGCGGGAGGGGGATCAGATACGCAGTATTTT
.	TRBV4-1	TRBJ2-7	.	CASSQAPVSYEQYF	TGCGCCAGCAGCCAAGCCCCGGTTAGCTACGAGCAGTACTTC
few	TRBV7-9	TRBJ2-3	TRBD2	CASSSPHSGGDTQYF	TGTGCCAGCAGCTCCCCACATAGCGGGGGGGATACGCAGTATTTT
few	TRBV7-2	TRBJ2-3	.	CASRPAEDTDTQYF	TGTGCCAGCAGGCCAGCGGAGGACACAGATACGCAGTATTTT
.	TRBV12-3/TRBV12-4	TRBJ2-1	TRBD2	CASSRGLAELNEQFF	TGTGCCAGCAGCCGGGGACTAGCGGAGTTGAATGAGCAGTTCTTC
many	TRBV7-2	TRBJ2-7	.	CASSFPPNYEQYF	TGTGCCAGCAGCTTCCCACCCAACTACGAGCAGTACTTC
many	TRBV28	TRBJ2-2	.	CASRETPRSGELFF	TGTGCCAGCAGGGAAACCCCGAGGTCCGGGGAGCTGTTTTTT
many	TRBV20-1	TRBJ2-5	.	CSAREETQYF	TGCAGTGCTAGAGAGGAGACCCAGTACTTC
many	TRBV12-3/TRBV12-4	TRBJ2-3	.	CASSHSVSDTQYF	TGTGCCAGCAGCCATAGTGTGTCAGATACGCAGTATTTT
.	TRBV25-1	TRBJ2-2	.	CASIAENTGELFF	TGTGCCAGCATAGCAGAGAACACCGGGGAGCTGTTTTTT
few	TRBV11-2	TRBJ1-2	TRBD1	CASGGTGGYTF	TGTGCCAGCGGGGGGACAGGAGGCTACACCTTC
.	TRBV12-3/TRBV12-4	TRBJ1-2	.	CASSFPRREEGYTF	TGTGCCAGCAGTTTCCCTCGACGGGAGGAAGGCTACACCTTC
.	TRBV5-1	TRBJ2-3	.	CASSLGLVTRTDTQYF	TGCGCCAGCAGCTTGGGCCTAGTGACGAGGACAGATACGCAGTATTTT
.	TRBV29-1	TRBJ1-2	.	CSVVGSYGYTF	TGCAGCGTTGTTGGGTCCTATGGCTACACCTTC
many	TRBV6-6	TRBJ1-1	.	CASSYSSAEAFF	TGTGCCAGCAGTTACTCGAGTGCAGAAGCTTTCTTT
.	TRBV14	TRBJ2-2	.	CASAPTANTGELFF	TGTGCCAGCGCCCCGACAGCGAACACCGGGGAGCTGTTTTTT